Each of the 9 T cell receptor beta chains below was sequenced from the same sample in a study of metastatic and nonmetastatic thyroid tumors (dated by TCRdb to about 2020). Library generation was performed with PCR. Sequencing instrument: Illumina HiSeq 4000. The public reads were reprocessed in TCRdb via fastp at Q25 and MiXCR, keeping in-frame beta chains. The sample contains around 45,000 clones, 3% to 3.5% of them found a single time. Of the sample, approximately 9.8% is held by the ten largest clones. No patient had received any treatment before thyroid surgery. The sample taken for sequencing was blood. These receptor sequences come from a female donor with papillary thyroid cancer or a benign thyroid nodule (not recorded which). Some clones in this sample may be carry-over from other donors' samples.

This clone was seen ten or more times. The rearrangement uses TRBV18 and TRBJ2-7, with D unclear. The CDR3 is 14 residues long. Trimming took 6 bases from V and 6 from J, leaving 18 bases between them. Germline CDR1 is KGHSH and CDR2 is LQKENI. This CDR3 reads CASSHSPVGVEQYF. CDR3 nucleotides: TGTGCCAGCTCGCACAGCCCCGTCGGAGTCGAGCAGTACTTC.

Ten or more counts support this clone. The V call is TRBV5-1, the J call TRBJ1-1, with D possibly TRBD1 on 6 matching bases. The CDR3 runs to 16 residues. The V end was cut by 0 bases, the J end by 3 bases, with 15 bases between. From germline, CDR1 is SGHRS and CDR2 YFSETQ. The CDR3 sequence is CASSLELRGPDTEAFF. CDR3 DNA sequence: TGCGCCAGCAGCTTGGAGTTACGGGGGCCAGACACTGAAGCTTTCTTT.

Many counts were recorded for this clone. The same CDR3 also results from other DNA sequences found in this sample. The rearrangement uses TRBV29-1 and TRBJ1-1, with D tentatively TRBD1 (5 bases). Trimming shortened V by 8 bases and J by 5 bases, and 12 bases separated the two germline ends. CDR3 length: 11 amino acids. In germline, CDR1 is SQVTM, CDR2 ANQGSEA. The CDR3 region has the DNA TGCAGCCACCAGGGTAATACTGAAGCTTTCTTT. Translated, it gives CSHQGNTEAFF. Complete variable domain (other parts from reference TRBV29-1 and TRBJ1-1): SAVISQKPSRDICQRGTSLTIQCQVDSQVTMMFWYRQQPGQSLTLIATANQGSEATYESGFVIDKFPISRPNLTFSTLTVSNMSPEDSSIYLCSHQGNTEAFFGQGTRLTVV.

The table lists this clone with many counts. CDR3 region: CASSRDMGVTEAFF. DNA for the CDR3: TGTGCCAGCAGTCGGGACATGGGGGTCACTGAAGCTTTCTTT. The chain has TRBV6-2 or TRBV6-3 and TRBJ1-1; TRBD1 might be the D (6 bases). Germline lookup yields CDR1 MNHEY and CDR2 SVGEGT. The CDR3 length is 14 residues. The ends were cut back, 5 bases at V and 4 bases at J, with 14 bases in the middle.

This clone appeared many times. The V gene is TRBV30, the J gene TRBJ2-2; D call uncertain. The CDR3 is made up of 17 amino acids. Per germline, CDR1 GTSNPN and CDR2 SVGIG (reference sequence). Trimming took 0 bases from V and 1 from J, leaving 15 bases between them. In DNA, the CDR3 is TGTGCCTGGAGTGTAACATGGCGGCCAAAGAACACCGGGGAGCTGTTTTTT. It codes for CAWSVTWRPKNTGELFF.

This clone was seen repeatedly, ten times or more. V gene TRBV30 combines with J gene TRBJ1-2, with D possibly TRBD1 on 5 matching bases. The V gene's germline CDR1 is GTSNPN and CDR2 SVGIG (reference sequence). This CDR3 has 11 amino acids. The germline V and J ends were trimmed by 0 bases and 8 bases, with 7 bases remaining between them. The CDR3 loop reads CAWSVQGGYTF. The DNA for the CDR3 is TGTGCCTGGAGTGTTCAGGGAGGCTACACCTTC.

This clone was found many times. The chain uses TRBV6-1 and TRBJ2-1, with D perhaps TRBD1 (6 bases). CDR3 length: 14 residues. Trimming removed 7 bases at V and 4 bases at J, with 14 bases between. Per the germline V gene, CDR1 is MNHNS and CDR2 is SASEGT. Written as DNA, the CDR3 is TGTGCCAGCATTTCAGGGGCGGAATACAATGAGCAGTTCTTC. Translating gives CASISGAEYNEQFF.

This clone was detected many times. The chain carries TRBV30 and TRBJ2-1, with 11 bases fitting TRBD2. CDR1 and CDR2 (germline): GTSNPN, SVGIG (reference sequence). V lost 2 bases and J lost 9; bases outside the gene matches: 15. The CDR3 consists of 17 residues. CDR3 protein: CAWSKEASGRRFGEQFF. The CDR3 DNA is TGTGCCTGGAGTAAGGAAGCTAGCGGGAGGAGGTTCGGTGAGCAGTTCTTC. Complete variable domain (other parts from reference TRBV30 and TRBJ2-1): SQTIHQWPATLVQPVGSPLSLECTVEGTSNPNLYWYRQAAGRGLQLLFYSVGIGQISSEVPQNLSASRPQDRQFILSSKKLLLSDSGFYLCAWSKEASGRRFGEQFFGPGTRLTVL.

This clone appeared many times. The CDR3 DNA is TGTGCCAGCAGCTTAGATGGTCCAGGGACCACTGAAGCTTTCTTT. The encoded protein is CASSLDGPGTTEAFF. The chain carries TRBV11-3 and TRBJ1-1; D is possibly TRBD1 (5 bases). This CDR3 has 15 residues. Germline V CDR1 and CDR2: SGHNT, YENEEA. Trimming left V 0 bases short and J 4 bases short, with 12 bases between.